In this sample, the clone carrying this T cell receptor (beta chain) turned up many times. No antigen is known for it. This entry is derived from a study of human T cells and chemical hapten exposure. Background on the study: The study traced per-sample TCR yield variation mainly to small differences in pooled library volumes.

For the library, individual cDNA molecules each received unique molecular identifiers. MiXCR was run by TCRdb on the RACE reads, yielding one entry per CDR3 protein. This sample carries more than 95,000 distinct CDR3 sequences, roughly an eighth of them seen once, and the ten largest clones take 1.4%. Time point noted: patch test 1, 2 weeks after DPC sensitization. As for treatment: therapeutic diphenylcyclopropenone sensitization with weekly scalp DPC. Those who donated were patients with alopecia, 18 to 70 years of age, and suitable for DPC. The study's findings and limits: Unchanged with DPC sensitization were TCRs above 1 in 1000 frequency.

Germline values: CDR1 MNHEY, CDR2 SVGEGT. CDR3 length: 16 residues. The V end was cut by 5 bases, the J end by 8 bases, with 22 bases between. The clonotype originates from a woman in her 50s with alopecia areata. Some clones in this sample may be carry-over from other donors' samples. The input for sequencing was whole blood, taken in connection with sensitization to the hapten diphenylcyclopropenone (DPC). The chain combines TRBV6-2 or TRBV6-3 with TRBJ2-1; the D call may be TRBD1 or TRBD2 (5 bases each). The CDR3 is CASSPGTLAVGDEQFF. Here the CDR3 DNA reads TGTGCCAGCAGTCCTGGAACCCTAGCCGTAGGGGATGAGCAGTTCTTC.